This entry lists 26 T cell receptor beta chains sequenced from one sample in a study of breast tumors, draining lymph nodes, adjacent tissues. One entry per CDR3 protein results from TCRdb running MiXCR on the multiplex PCR reads. Here the sample spans tens of thousands of distinct CDR3 sequences, around 45% being singletons. The source material was breast tumor tissue. The receptors were sampled from a female donor with breast cancer. Some clones in this sample may be carry-over from other donors' samples.

This clonotype was detected only once. J is TRBJ2-6 and V is TRBV9, with D possibly being TRBD1 (6 bases). Trimming pared 7 bases from V and 4 bases from J, leaving 6 bases between. The CDR3 sequence is 12 residues long. Germline values: CDR1 SGDLS, CDR2 YYNGEE. CDR3 DNA sequence: TGTGCCAGCGGGACAGGGGCCAACGTCCTGACTTTC. Its translation is CASGTGANVLTF.

J is TRBJ1-2 and V is TRBV20-1, with D perhaps matching TRBD1 (5 bases). Germline V gene data show CDR1 as DFQATT and CDR2 as SNEGSKA (reference sequence). The CDR3 consists of 12 residues. Trimming stripped 3 bases from V and 7 bases from J, with 12 bases between. The CDR3 DNA reads as TGCAGTGCTAGTATGGGGACGGGTGGCTACACCTTC. Translation: CSASMGTGGYTF.

This chain links TRBV29-1 with TRBJ1-2; D possibly corresponds to TRBD1 (6 bases). Germline-derived CDR1 and CDR2 are SQVTM and ANQGSEA. The CDR3 runs to 12 residues. V lost 5 bases, J lost 2 bases, and 9 bases lay in between. The CDR3 DNA is TGCAGCGTTTACGGACAGAACTATGGCTACACCTTC. This translates into CSVYGQNYGYTF.

This clonotype was found many times. The V and J genes are TRBV29-1 and TRBJ2-1; a possible D gene is TRBD2 (5 bases). The CDR3 covers 13 residues. Between the trimmed V and J ends, which lost 4 bases and 8 bases, there was a span of 15 bases. Per germline, CDR1 SQVTM and CDR2 ANQGSEA. The CDR3 reads CSVGRGLYDEQFF. The DNA of the CDR3 is TGCAGCGTTGGAAGAGGGCTTTATGATGAGCAGTTCTTC.

This clonotype was seen many times. V and J are TRBV5-8 and TRBJ2-6; D uncertain. Germline CDR1 and CDR2: SGHTS and YDEGEE. The CDR3 spans 19 residues. V dropped 1 base and J dropped 2 bases, with 19 bases sitting between them. CDR3 loop: CASSLLRSFGIPGANVLTF. CDR3 sequence (DNA): TGTGCCAGCAGCTTGTTGAGGTCCTTTGGGATTCCTGGGGCCAACGTCCTGACTTTC.

This clonotype was picked up many times. V usage is TRBV4-3 and J usage is TRBJ1-3, with D unresolved. CDR1 LGHNA and CDR2 YSLEER come from the germline V gene. Trimming cost V 0 bases and J 0 bases, with 12 bases left between them. The CDR3 is made up of 17 amino acids. CDR3 in amino acids: CASSQDHTVRSGNTIYF. The DNA of the CDR3 is TGCGCCAGCAGCCAAGATCACACAGTCCGCTCTGGAAACACCATATATTTT.

This clonotype was seen just once. A read error is possible here, since a much larger clone lies one base away. The chain is built from TRBV6-2 or TRBV6-3 and TRBJ2-1, with D unresolved. The V and J ends lost 5 bases and 4 bases respectively, with 12 bases between them. This CDR3 comprises 14 residues. The V gene's germline CDR1 is MNHEY and CDR2 SVGEGT. This CDR3 reads CASSPRDGYNEQFF. Written as DNA, the CDR3 is TGTGCCAGCAGTCCCCGAGACGGGTACAATGAGCAGTTCTTC.

This clonotype was recorded many times. This chain connects TRBV20-1 to TRBJ2-3; TRBD2 agrees at 8 bases. The germline gives CDR1 DFQATT, CDR2 SNEGSKA (reference sequence). This CDR3 is built from 15 residues. V lost 6 bases and J lost 3; bases outside the gene matches: 11. The CDR3 DNA reads as TGCAGTGCCCGTCCTGGCGGGAGGAGTACAGATACGCAGTATTTT. This sequence encodes CSARPGGRSTDTQYF.

There are a few counts of this clonotype. The chain carries TRBV6-1 and TRBJ2-7; 9 bases agree with TRBD1. This CDR3 region has 14 residues. Trimming removed 10 bases from V and 2 bases from J; junction bases left unmatched: 9. The germline V gene encodes CDR1 MNHNS and CDR2 SASEGT. The CDR3 bases are TGTGCCATCAGGCCGGGACAGGGAACCTACGAGCAGTACTTC. Translating it yields CAIRPGQGTYEQYF.

This clonotype has at least ten counts. The chain employs TRBV6-6 and TRBJ2-1, with 10 bases matching TRBD2. The CDR3 loop spans 17 amino acids. V lost 6 bases, J lost 7 bases, and 15 bases stayed unmatched. Germline V CDR1 and CDR2: MNHNY, SVGAGI (reference sequence). In nucleotides, the CDR3 is TGTGCCAGCAGACGAGACAGTACGCTAGCGGGAGTTAATGAGCAGTTCTTC. Translation: CASRRDSTLAGVNEQFF.

The chain couples TRBV15 to TRBJ2-7; 11 bases are shared with TRBD1. The junction had 9 bases not matched to a gene; V was cut back by 3 bases and J by 11 bases. Per germline, CDR1 LNHNV and CDR2 YYDKDF (reference sequence). CDR3 length: 14 residues. The CDR3 spells CATSSPGTGGPKYF. DNA of the CDR3: TGTGCCACCAGCAGCCCCGGGACAGGGGGTCCTAAGTACTTC.

In this sample, this clonotype turned up many times. V is TRBV20-1 and J is TRBJ2-1; 8 bases agree with TRBD2. This CDR3 has 14 amino acids. Germline CDR1 and CDR2: DFQATT and SNEGSKA (reference sequence). The ends lost 1 base at V and 7 bases at J; junction bases unmatched: 6. The CDR3: CSARGREGLNEQFF. The DNA for the CDR3 is TGCAGTGCTAGAGGTCGGGAGGGCCTAAATGAGCAGTTCTTC.

V usage is TRBV4-3 and J usage is TRBJ2-4, with TRBD2 matching 10 bases. CDR3 length: 17 residues. Unmatched junction bases numbered 6, after V lost 4 bases and J lost 0 bases. The germline CDR1 and CDR2 sequences are LGHNA and YSLEER. CDR3 sequence reads: CASSPGASGRAKNIQYF. CDR3 DNA: TGCGCCAGCAGCCCGGGGGCTAGCGGGAGAGCCAAAAACATTCAGTACTTC.

This clonotype was recorded many times. The gene calls are TRBV6-5 and TRBJ1-6; tentative D call: TRBD1 (5 bases). The CDR3 is 16 amino acids. Germline loops: CDR1 MNHEY, CDR2 SVGAGI. V lost 6 bases, J lost 3 bases, and 15 bases lay in between. The CDR3 reads CASRRQIPNYNSPLHF. The CDR3 nucleotides read TGTGCCAGCAGGAGACAGATTCCCAACTATAATTCACCCCTCCACTTT.

This chain joins TRBV6-6 and TRBJ1-6; D is uncertain. The CDR3 sequence is 16 residues long. V dropped 5 bases and J dropped 8 bases, with 19 bases sitting between them. Germline V gene sequence: CDR1 MNHNY, CDR2 SVGAGI (reference sequence). The chain's CDR3 is CASSTQADWGDSPLHF. CDR3 sequence (DNA): TGTGCCAGCAGTACACAAGCTGACTGGGGAGATTCACCCCTCCACTTT.

The chain couples TRBV6-1 to TRBJ2-2; D is ambiguous. V lost 6 bases to trimming and J lost 4 bases, with 12 bases between them. The CDR3 runs to 14 residues. The germline V gene has CDR1 MNHNS and CDR2 SASEGT. CDR3 residues: CASRPALVTGELFF. Here the CDR3 DNA reads TGTGCCAGCAGGCCGGCGCTGGTCACCGGGGAGCTGTTTTTT.

This clonotype was seen many times. The chain has TRBV7-2 and TRBJ2-7; possibly TRBD2 for D (5 bases). The germline CDR1 and CDR2 sequences are SGHTA and FQGNSA. The length of the CDR3 is 14 residues. V shed 3 bases and J shed 0 bases, with 9 bases lying between them. CDR3: CASSFRGLSYEQYF. CDR3 sequence (DNA): TGTGCCAGCAGCTTCCGAGGGCTCTCCTACGAGCAGTACTTC.

Many counts were recorded for this clonotype. This sequence joins TRBV29-1 and TRBJ1-1, with D unclear. The V gene lost 1 base and the J gene lost 4 bases, with 13 bases spanning the gap. From germline, CDR1 is SQVTM and CDR2 ANQGSEA. The CDR3 runs 14 residues. CDR3 sequence (DNA): TGCAGCGTTGAAGTAGGATCCTCGGGCACTGAAGCTTTCTTT. Its translation is CSVEVGSSGTEAFF. The full variable domain, in which reference TRBV29-1 and TRBJ1-1 provide the parts outside the CDR3, is SAVISQKPSRDICQRGTSLTIQCQVDSQVTMMFWYRQQPGQSLTLIATANQGSEATYESGFVIDKFPISRPNLTFSTLTVSNMSPEDSSIYLCSVEVGSSGTEAFFGQGTRLTVV.

As regards this clonotype: This clone may be a read error of a much larger clone one base away. The chain is built from TRBV9 and TRBJ2-1; D possibly uses TRBD1 or TRBD2 (5 bases each). The V gene's germline CDR1 is SGDLS and CDR2 YYNGEE. The CDR3 totals 14 residues. The CDR3 is CASSPGATYNEQSF. As DNA, the CDR3 is TGTGCCAGCAGCCCCGGGGCGACCTACAATGAGCAGTCCTTC.

J is TRBJ1-5 and V is TRBV20-1; 7 bases fit TRBD1. Trimming took 3 bases from V and 14 from J; bases not matched to a gene: 10. The V gene's germline CDR1 is DFQATT and CDR2 SNEGSKA (reference sequence). The CDR3 runs 12 residues. The CDR3: CSARPEGQTEHF. The CDR3 bases are TGCAGTGCTAGGCCCGAGGGACAGACCGAGCATTTT.

This clonotype appeared a few times. The chain employs TRBV7-2 and TRBJ2-7; D gene uncertain. This CDR3 is built from 13 residues. Germline CDR1 SGHTA, CDR2 FQGNSA. V was trimmed by 0 bases and J by 4 bases, leaving 7 bases between them. The CDR3 sequence is CASSLALGYEQYF. The CDR3 coding sequence is TGTGCCAGCAGCTTAGCGTTGGGGTACGAGCAGTACTTC.

This clonotype showed up many times. The J gene is TRBJ2-5, the V gene TRBV20-1; D not certain. CDR1 and CDR2 (germline): DFQATT, SNEGSKA (reference sequence). The CDR3 length is 13 residues. The V and J ends lost 5 bases and 5 bases respectively, with 15 bases between them. The CDR3: CSAYWAGEETQYF. CDR3 nucleotide sequence: TGCAGTGCTTATTGGGCCGGAGAGGAGACCCAGTACTTC.

This chain links TRBV29-1 with TRBJ2-1; 7 positions match TRBD2. Germline V gene lookup returns CDR1 SQVTM and CDR2 ANQGSEA. Trimming took 3 bases from V and 7 from J; bases not matched to a gene: 9. This CDR3 spans 14 amino acids. The CDR3 loop reads CSVDRAGVKNEQFF. DNA of the CDR3: TGCAGCGTTGATCGGGCGGGAGTTAAGAATGAGCAGTTCTTC.

The V gene is TRBV3-1, the J gene TRBJ2-7; 8 bases align to TRBD1. The CDR3 is 14 amino acids. Germline V gene sequence: CDR1 LGHDT, CDR2 YNNKEL (reference sequence). V dropped 3 bases and J dropped 5; count of bases not matched to a gene: 6. The CDR3 coding sequence is TGTGCCAGCAGCCAGGGACAGGAGGAGAACGAGCAGTACTTC. Its translation: CASSQGQEENEQYF.

Concerning this clonotype: Since the CDR3 does not end with the conserved phenylalanine or tryptophan, this likely comes from a read error. The rearrangement uses TRBV9 and TRBJ2-7; D gene uncertain. The CDR3 consists of 13 residues. CDR1 is SGDLS and CDR2 is YYNGEE in the germline V gene. CDR3 sequence reads: CASSLGQFNEQYS. DNA of the CDR3: TGTGCAAGCAGCCTCGGTCAGTTCAACGAGCAGTACTCC.

This clonotype has at least ten counts. V is TRBV20-1 and J is TRBJ2-5; D is ambiguous. V lost 5 bases to trimming and J lost 5 bases, with 9 bases between them. CDR3 size: 11 residues. CDR1 DFQATT and CDR2 SNEGSKA come from the germline V gene (reference sequence). CDR3 sequence (DNA): TGCAGTGCTGCCCGGGCTGAGACCCAGTACTTC. It encodes CSAARAETQYF.